The clone carrying this TCR beta chain was counted a few times. Its cognate antigen is unknown. These data are taken from a study of post-analysis software for immune sequencing data. The overall study: The disease courses covered relapsing-remitting, secondary progressive and progressive-relapsing multiple sclerosis. Notes on the study in general: TRBV5-6, TRBV5-1 and TRBV20-1 were among 4 or 5 TRBV segments more frequent in patients than controls. Same-batch preparations were strongly co-clustered by F measure. In multiple sclerosis, normalized Chao1 diversity was significantly below that of controls.

Tagging with unique molecular identifiers was a feature of the TCR beta cDNA libraries. Out of roughly 0.85 to 11 million T cells, a few hundred thousand cDNA molecules were generated. TCRdb processed the PCR reads anew with MiXCR; each CDR3 protein has one entry. The table records about 540,000 distinct CDR3 sequences, around 31% of them present only once. Per the germline V gene, CDR1 is SGHAT and CDR2 is FQDESV (reference sequence). V was clipped by 4 bases and J by 2 bases, with 15 bases between them. CDR3 size: 16 residues. The receptor comes from a girl under 18 with multiple sclerosis. Sequenced sample: blood. The chain joins TRBV11-1 to TRBJ2-1; weak D call: TRBD1 (5 bases). The CDR3 sequence: CASSSQTAPPYNEQFF. Written as DNA, the CDR3 is TGTGCCAGCAGCTCCCAGACAGCCCCTCCCTACAATGAGCAGTTCTTC.